These 25 T cell receptor beta chains came from one sample sequenced in a study of shared clonotypes between healthy human individuals. Positively selected for CCR7, the CD45RO-negative cells used as naive CD8 cells excluded terminally differentiated effector memory CD45RA+ cells. Clones were read by immunoSEQ multiplex PCR, and TCRdb kept only the in-frame ones, dropping some. Here the sample spans millions of clones, approximately 94% being singletons. Sequences were obtained from naive CD8+ T cells sorted from blood. The receptors derive from a man younger than 30 in good health.

CDR3 nucleotides: TGTGCCTGGAGTGTACAGGTACCCTACGAGCAGTACTTC. It yields the protein CAWSVQVPYEQYF. The chain recombines TRBV30 with TRBJ2-7, with TRBD1 as a possible D gene (5 bases). CDR3 size: 13 residues. V gave up 0 bases and J gave up 2 bases, with 8 bases separating them. Germline V gene lookup returns CDR1 GTSNPN and CDR2 SVGIG (reference sequence).

The J gene is TRBJ2-7, the V gene TRBV5-4; a weak D match, TRBD2 (5 bases). V was pared by 0 bases and J by 6 bases, with 10 bases between. Germline values: CDR1 SGHNT, CDR2 YYREEE (reference sequence). The CDR3 has 13 amino acids. The CDR3 sequence is CASSLGVGGEQYF. The DNA for the CDR3 is TGTGCCAGCAGCTTGGGGGTAGGAGGCGAGCAGTACTTC.

The chain recombines TRBV5-6 with TRBJ1-6, with 7 positions matching TRBD1. The V gene end was trimmed by 2 bases and the J gene end by 9 bases; junction bases not matched to a gene: 2. Germline V lookup: CDR1 SGHDT, CDR2 YYEEEE. This CDR3 has 13 residues. CDR3 amino acids: CASSFDRVSPLHF. CDR3 bases: TGTGCCAGCAGCTTTGACAGGGTTTCACCCCTCCACTTT. The full variable domain, with the rest looked up from reference TRBV5-6 and TRBJ1-6, is DAGVTQSPTHLIKTRGQQVTLRCSPKSGHDTVSWYQQALGQGPQFIFQYYEEEERQRGNFPDRFSGHQFPNYSSELNVNALLLGDSALYLCASSFDRVSPLHFGNGTRLTVT.

The chain recombines TRBV7-9 with TRBJ2-5; D uncertain. Germline V lookup: CDR1 SEHNR, CDR2 FQNEAQ (reference sequence). CDR3 size: 13 residues. V lost 2 bases, J lost 1 base, and 5 bases lay in between. Here the CDR3 reads CASSLTTQETQYF. The CDR3 region has the DNA TGTGCCAGCAGCTTAACAACCCAAGAGACCCAGTACTTC.

This chain links TRBV4-3 with TRBJ2-4; D is perhaps TRBD2 (5 bases). The CDR3 is made up of 15 amino acids. The germline V gene encodes CDR1 LGHNA and CDR2 YSLEER. The V end was cut by 0 bases, the J end by 8 bases, with 14 bases between. CDR3 sequence: CASSQEARTRDIQYF. The CDR3 DNA follows: TGCGCCAGCAGCCAAGAAGCTCGAACTAGAGACATTCAGTACTTC.

The J gene is TRBJ2-3, the V gene TRBV9; 13 bases fit TRBD2. The ends lost 4 bases at V and 2 bases at J; junction bases unmatched: 7. This CDR3 has 17 residues. Germline lookup yields CDR1 SGDLS and CDR2 YYNGEE. In nucleotides, the CDR3 is TGTGCCAGCAGCCCCGAGGGACTAGCGGGGTACACAGATACGCAGTATTTT. It codes for CASSPEGLAGYTDTQYF.

J is TRBJ2-7 and V is TRBV27, with D possibly TRBD1 on 6 matching bases. This CDR3 spans 18 amino acids. Germline V lookup: CDR1 MNHEY, CDR2 SMNVEV (reference sequence). With 6 bases removed from V and 2 bases from J, the gap between germline ends came to 26 bases. CDR3 nucleotide sequence: TGTGCCAGCAGCCCAATCCGGGCCGGCGGGCAGGGGACCTACGAGCAGTACTTC. Translation: CASSPIRAGGQGTYEQYF.

V gene TRBV27 combines with J gene TRBJ2-4; D uncertain. The germline V gene encodes CDR1 MNHEY and CDR2 SMNVEV (reference sequence). V lost 6 bases to trimming and J lost 0 bases, with 9 bases between them. The CDR3 is 14 residues long. In nucleotides, the CDR3 is TGTGCCAGCAGGGGTCGCATAGCCAAAAACATTCAGTACTTC. Amino acids: CASRGRIAKNIQYF.

Only one count was recorded for this clone. The chain links TRBV19 to TRBJ2-1; 8 bases are a match to TRBD2. The germline gives CDR1 LNHDA, CDR2 SQIVND (reference sequence). The CDR3 extends over 15 amino acids. The trim removed 0 bases at V and 7 bases at J, leaving 5 bases unmatched. The CDR3 loop is CASSIDRREGNEQFF. CDR3 nucleotides: TGTGCCAGTAGTATAGATCGCCGGGAGGGAAATGAGCAGTTCTTC.

The J gene is TRBJ2-3, the V gene TRBV5-1; 9 bases are shared with TRBD2. Per germline, CDR1 SGHRS and CDR2 YFSETQ. Trimming took 2 bases from V and 4 from J; bases not matched to a gene: 2. CDR3 length equals 14 residues. This chain's CDR3 is CASSLRTSADTQYF. The CDR3 region has the DNA TGCGCCAGCAGCTTACGGACTAGCGCAGATACGCAGTATTTT.

The rearrangement uses TRBV28 and TRBJ1-2; TRBD1 matches 7 bases. Per the germline V gene, CDR1 is MDHEN and CDR2 is SYDVKM. The CDR3 length is 15 residues. The ends lost 7 bases at V and 0 bases at J; junction bases unmatched: 8. In DNA, the CDR3 is TGTGCCAGCACTTATTACGGGACAGCTAACTATGGCTACACCTTC. It codes for CASTYYGTANYGYTF.

The J gene is TRBJ2-2, the V gene TRBV13; D perhaps matches TRBD1 (6 bases). The CDR3 is made up of 17 amino acids. V lost 5 bases to trimming and J lost 0 bases, with 16 bases between them. In germline, CDR1 is PRHDT, CDR2 FYEKMQ (reference sequence). The CDR3 region is CASSQGTPVSNTGELFF. CDR3 sequence (DNA): TGTGCCAGCAGCCAAGGGACACCCGTTTCGAACACCGGGGAGCTGTTTTTT.

Note on this clone: Other nucleotide sequences from this sample produce the same CDR3. This rearrangement joins TRBV5-1 to TRBJ2-3; D is unclear. Germline V gives CDR1 SGHRS, CDR2 YFSETQ. The V end was cut by 2 bases, the J end by 0 bases, with 10 bases between. The CDR3 sequence is 15 residues long. The DNA for the CDR3 is TGCGCCAGCAGCTTTGGAACAACGAGCACAGATACGCAGTATTTT. It yields the protein CASSFGTTSTDTQYF.

This clone has a single count. The chain has TRBV19 and TRBJ1-4; D gene unclear. Germline CDR1 LNHDA, CDR2 SQIVND (reference sequence). Trimming stripped 5 bases from V and 5 bases from J, with 9 bases between. CDR3 length: 13 amino acids. The CDR3 nucleotides read TGTGCCAGTAGTGACGGACGGAATGAAAAACTGTTTTTT. Its protein product is CASSDGRNEKLFF.

The CDR3 spells CASSQWRGETQYF. As DNA, the CDR3 is TGCGCCAGCAGCCAATGGAGGGGAGAGACCCAGTACTTC. The chain recombines TRBV4-3 with TRBJ2-5, with D possibly matching TRBD2 (6 bases). Trimming removed 2 bases from V and 4 bases from J, with 8 bases in between. Germline CDR1 and CDR2: LGHNA and YSLEER. The CDR3 extends over 13 amino acids.

The chain recombines TRBV29-1 with TRBJ2-1, with D possibly matching TRBD2 (5 bases). Germline assignment: CDR1 SQVTM and CDR2 ANQGSEA. This CDR3 spans 13 amino acids. V shed 0 bases and J shed 10 bases, with 13 bases lying between them. The CDR3 DNA reads TGCAGCGTTGAAGATGGGATGGGGAGCGAGCAGTTCTTC. Encoded protein: CSVEDGMGSEQFF.

The rearrangement links TRBV9 to TRBJ2-2; 7 nucleotides agree with TRBD2. With V trimmed by 0 bases and J by 5 bases, 13 bases remained unmatched. Germline V gene lookup returns CDR1 SGDLS and CDR2 YYNGEE. The CDR3 extends over 18 amino acids. Written as DNA, the CDR3 is TGTGCCAGCAGCGTAGTCCCAAGACAGTGGGAGGGGACCGGGGAGCTGTTTTTT. Its translation is CASSVVPRQWEGTGELFF.

This clone was seen a single time. V gene TRBV28 combines with J gene TRBJ1-5, with D perhaps matching TRBD1 (6 bases). The CDR3 length is 15 residues. From germline, CDR1 is MDHEN and CDR2 SYDVKM. V was clipped by 8 bases and J by 2 bases, with 16 bases between them. The CDR3 protein is CASSWGREGNQPQHF. DNA of the CDR3: TGTGCCAGCTCGTGGGGGCGCGAGGGCAATCAGCCCCAGCATTTT.

This chain uses TRBV25-1 with TRBJ1-2; weak D call: TRBD1 (6 bases). The CDR3 has 18 residues. Germline V gene data show CDR1 as MGHDK and CDR2 as SYGVNS. Trimming shortened V by 2 bases and J by 6 bases, and 25 bases separated the two germline ends. CDR3 sequence reads: CASSESSGAGEVFDGYTF. CDR3 bases: TGTGCCAGCAGTGAAAGTTCCGGGGCAGGGGAGGTCTTCGATGGCTACACCTTC.

The rearrangement links TRBV4-1 to TRBJ2-7, with a weak D call TRBD2 (6 bases). Germline CDR1 MGHRA, CDR2 YSYEKL. The CDR3 length is 15 residues. The V gene lost 0 bases and the J gene lost 0 bases, with 9 bases spanning the gap. The CDR3, as DNA: TGCGCCAGCAGCCAAGAGGGGGGACCCTCCTACGAGCAGTACTTC. Protein sequence: CASSQEGGPSYEQYF.

With regard to this clone: Germline and junction disagree at one end, which may indicate a read error. The chain couples TRBV7-7 to TRBJ2-2; D ambiguous. The CDR3 is made up of 13 amino acids. Germline V gene lookup returns CDR1 SSHAT and CDR2 FNYEAQ (reference sequence). CDR3 nucleotide sequence: TGTGCTAGCAGCTTAGGGAACACCGGGGAGCTGTTTTTT. This sequence encodes CASSLGNTGELFF.

This chain joins TRBV18 and TRBJ2-5; 11 bases agree with TRBD2. Germline-derived CDR1 and CDR2 are KGHSH and LQKENI. V was pared by 3 bases and J by 7 bases, with 7 bases of the junction left unmatched. The CDR3 has 15 amino acids. CDR3 nucleotides: TGTGCCAGCTCACCGCCGACTAGCGGGGACGGGACCCAGTACTTC. Residues: CASSPPTSGDGTQYF.

V and J are TRBV28 and TRBJ1-6; no firm D call. CDR3 length: 14 amino acids. The ends were cut back, 3 bases at V and 0 bases at J, with 3 bases in the middle. Germline CDR1 reads MDHEN; CDR2 reads SYDVKM. The CDR3 DNA sequence: TGTGCCAGCAGTTTCACCTCCTATAATTCACCCCTCCACTTT. Its translation: CASSFTSYNSPLHF.

The rearrangement joins TRBV7-6 to TRBJ2-3; D not certain. From germline, CDR1 is SGHVS and CDR2 FNYEAQ. This CDR3 is 15 amino acids long. The V end lost 1 base, the J end lost 5 bases, and 13 bases lay between the germline ends. CDR3 in DNA: TGTGCCAGCAGCTTAGTAGGCCCCGCTGGAGATACGCAGTATTTT. Translated, it gives CASSLVGPAGDTQYF.

In the case of this clone: No DNA is shown, since the ends of the CDR3 on it are uncertain; the CDR3 is the one TCRdb lists. V and J are TRBV30 and TRBJ2-6; the table gives TRBD1 as D, unverified against the DNA. Germline CDR1 is GTSNPN and CDR2 is SVGIG (reference sequence). The CDR3 totals 15 residues, both ends included. CDR3 sequence: CAWGQGASGANVLAF.